The present T cell receptor beta chain was sequenced within a study of cytomegalovirus exposure and HLA in healthy donors. Study outcomes and limitations: The investigators catalogued under 200 TCR beta chains as cytomegalovirus-associated. Specificity of a few CMV-associated chains for CMV antigens was verified in vitro.

This table comes from immunoSEQ multiplex PCR, and its TCRdb copy is limited to in-frame clones, with some not included. The sample has a few hundred thousand clones, over 70% seen once. On this clone: The antigen is not known.

V shed 9 bases, J shed 1 base, and the junction held 8 bases outside the gene matches. This CDR3 is 14 amino acids long. CDR1 ENHRY and CDR2 SYGVKD come from the germline V gene. The V gene is TRBV10-3, the J gene TRBJ1-1; 7 nucleotides line up with TRBD1. The sequence was obtained from a woman in her thirties in good health and CMV-seropositive. The sequenced sample consisted of PBMCs. CDR3 amino acids: CAMPTDRQNTEAFF. Here the CDR3 DNA reads TGTGCCATGCCGACGGACAGGCAGAACACTGAAGCTTTCTTT.